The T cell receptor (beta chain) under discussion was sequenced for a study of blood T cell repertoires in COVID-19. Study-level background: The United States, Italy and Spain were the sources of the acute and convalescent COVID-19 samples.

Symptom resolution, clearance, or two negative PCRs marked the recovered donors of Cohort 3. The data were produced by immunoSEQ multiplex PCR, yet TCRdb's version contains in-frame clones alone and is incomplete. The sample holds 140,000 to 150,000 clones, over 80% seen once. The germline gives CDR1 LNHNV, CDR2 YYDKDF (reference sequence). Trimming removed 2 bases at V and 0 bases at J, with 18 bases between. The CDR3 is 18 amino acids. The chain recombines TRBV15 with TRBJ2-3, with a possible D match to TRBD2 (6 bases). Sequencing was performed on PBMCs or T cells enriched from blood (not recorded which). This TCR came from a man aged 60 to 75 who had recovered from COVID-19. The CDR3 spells CATSRSVRLAASTDTQYF. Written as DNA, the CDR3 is TGTGCCACCAGCAGATCCGTACGGTTAGCGGCTAGCACAGATACGCAGTATTTT.